Presented here are 10 T cell receptor beta chains from one specimen sequenced in a study of OX40 agonist ivuxolimab in advanced cancers. Profiled with immunoSEQ multiplex PCR; TCRdb holds only in-frame clones, not every one. The repertoire holds some 80,000 clones, 85% to 90% seen once, with roughly 0.7% in the top ten. The specimen was CD4+ or CD8+ T cells sorted from blood, collected in a trial of the OX40 agonist ivuxolimab. The receptors were sampled from an adult with an advanced solid tumor such as melanoma, head and neck, liver or kidney cancer.

The gene calls are TRBV2 and TRBJ2-7; possibly TRBD1 or TRBD2 for D (5 bases each). Germline loops: CDR1 SNHLY, CDR2 FYNNEI. Trimming pared 7 bases from V and 6 bases from J, leaving 16 bases between. The CDR3 has 13 residues. The CDR3 coding sequence is TGTGCCAGCATCCTCAGCAGGGCGGGCGAGCAGTACTTC. Protein: CASILSRAGEQYF. Full variable domain (outside the CDR3, taken from reference TRBV2 and TRBJ2-7): EPEVTQTPSHQVTQMGQEVILRCVPISNHLYFYWYRQILGQKVEFLVSFYNNEISEKSEIFDDQFSVERPDGSNFTLKIRSTKLEDSAMYFCASILSRAGEQYFGPGTRLTVT.

This clone was counted a few times. This chain's CDR3 is CASIFGGGNSPLHF. The CDR3 DNA sequence: TGTGCCAGCATATTTGGGGGTGGTAATTCACCCCTCCACTTT. This chain uses TRBV6-6 with TRBJ1-6; the D gene is possibly TRBD1 (5 bases). This CDR3 has 14 amino acids. CDR1 is MNHNY, CDR2 SVGAGI, per germline (reference sequence). Trimming removed 7 bases at V and 6 bases at J, with 13 bases between.

In nucleotides, the CDR3 is TGTGCCAGCAGCTTAACGTTCCCTACAGCCGGGGAGCTGTTTTTT. This sequence encodes CASSLTFPTAGELFF. The chain recombines TRBV7-3 with TRBJ2-2; no firm D call. Trimming took off 0 bases at V and 6 bases at J, with 11 bases between the two ends. The CDR3 runs 15 residues. Per the germline V gene, CDR1 is SGHTA and CDR2 is FQGTGA.

In the case of this clone: A read error may produce the germline difference seen at one junction end. In DNA form, the CDR3 reads TGTGCTAGCAGCTTAGAGGCTCAGGGTTGGGAGACCCAGTACTTC. Translation: CASSLEAQGWETQYF. This chain uses TRBV7-7 with TRBJ2-5, with D possibly being TRBD1 (5 bases). This CDR3 contains 15 residues. Germline CDR1 reads SSHAT; CDR2 reads FNYEAQ (reference sequence). Filled out from reference TRBV7-7 and TRBJ2-5, the complete variable domain reads GAGVSQSPRYKVTKRGQDVTLRCDPISSHATLYWYQQALGQGPEFLTYFNYEAQPDKSGLPSDRFSAERPEGSISTLTIQRTEQRDSAMYRCASSLEAQGWETQYFGPGTRLLVL.

This rearrangement joins TRBV18 to TRBJ2-2; weak D call: TRBD1 (6 bases). The CDR3 covers 16 residues. CDR1 KGHSH and CDR2 LQKENI come from the germline V gene. V gave up 2 bases and J gave up 4 bases, with 14 bases separating them. CDR3 nucleotide sequence: TGTGCCAGCTCACCATTCCGGGACAAGGGCACCGGGGAGCTGTTTTTT. This encodes CASSPFRDKGTGELFF.

The gene calls are TRBV10-3 and TRBJ2-7, with 10 bases lining up with TRBD1. The V and J ends lost 8 bases and 1 base, in that order; junction bases with no gene match: 11. The germline CDR1 and CDR2 sequences are ENHRY and SYGVKD. The CDR3 totals 16 residues. The chain's CDR3 is CAIGRTGTGVSYEQYF. CDR3 bases: TGTGCCATCGGCCGGACCGGGACAGGGGTTTCCTACGAGCAGTACTTC.

The sample holds one count of this clone. The gene calls are TRBV27 and TRBJ1-2, with D possibly TRBD1 on 5 matching bases. This CDR3 comprises 14 residues. V lost 6 bases and J lost 6, with 17 bases in between. Germline CDR1 is MNHEY and CDR2 is SMNVEV (reference sequence). In DNA form, the CDR3 reads TGTGCCAGCAGCTACCGGACACCCAGGGATGGCTACACCTTC. It specifies CASSYRTPRDGYTF.

V and J are TRBV7-3 and TRBJ1-2; D not resolved. Per the germline V gene, CDR1 is SGHTA and CDR2 is FQGTGA. This CDR3 is 15 amino acids long. Trimming pared 2 bases from V and 6 bases from J, leaving 16 bases between. The CDR3 region is CASSLGVTRFDGYTF. The CDR3 region has the DNA TGTGCCAGCAGCTTAGGAGTCACCAGATTCGATGGCTACACCTTC.

The chain combines TRBV7-2 with TRBJ1-2, with D maybe TRBD1 (5 bases). Trimming stripped 8 bases from V and 4 bases from J, with 17 bases between. Germline V gene data show CDR1 as SGHTA and CDR2 as FQGNSA. This CDR3 has 14 residues. This CDR3 is CASAAQGPFYGYTF. The CDR3 nucleotides are TGTGCCAGCGCGGCCCAGGGACCCTTCTATGGCTACACCTTC.

This clone was observed a single time. The chain combines TRBV10-3 with TRBJ2-5; 10 bases agree with TRBD2. Germline CDR1 is ENHRY and CDR2 is SYGVKD. Trimming at V came to 10 bases and at J to 2 bases, leaving 1 base not matched to a gene. CDR3 length equals 12 residues. CDR3 loop: CATAGGQETQYF. CDR3 in DNA: TGTGCCACAGCGGGGGGGCAAGAGACCCAGTACTTC.